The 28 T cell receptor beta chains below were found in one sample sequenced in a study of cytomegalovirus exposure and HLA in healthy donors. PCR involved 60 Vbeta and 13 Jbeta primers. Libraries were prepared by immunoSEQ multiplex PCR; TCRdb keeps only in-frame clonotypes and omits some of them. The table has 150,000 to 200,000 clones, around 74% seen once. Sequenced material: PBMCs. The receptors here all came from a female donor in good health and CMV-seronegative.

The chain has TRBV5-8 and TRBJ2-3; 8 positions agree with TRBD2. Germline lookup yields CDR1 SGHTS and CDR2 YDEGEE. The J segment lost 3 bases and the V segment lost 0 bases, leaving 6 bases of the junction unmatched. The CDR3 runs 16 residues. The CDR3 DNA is TGTGCCAGCAGCTTGGGACGGCGGGGGGATACAGATACGCAGTATTTT. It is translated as CASSLGRRGDTDTQYF.

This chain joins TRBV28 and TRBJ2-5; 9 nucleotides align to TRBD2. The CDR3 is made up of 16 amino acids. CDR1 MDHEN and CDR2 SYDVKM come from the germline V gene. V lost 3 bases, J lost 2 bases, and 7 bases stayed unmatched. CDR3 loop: CASSFGEAGGQETQYF. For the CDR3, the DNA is TGTGCCAGCAGTTTTGGTGAGGCGGGGGGGCAAGAGACCCAGTACTTC.

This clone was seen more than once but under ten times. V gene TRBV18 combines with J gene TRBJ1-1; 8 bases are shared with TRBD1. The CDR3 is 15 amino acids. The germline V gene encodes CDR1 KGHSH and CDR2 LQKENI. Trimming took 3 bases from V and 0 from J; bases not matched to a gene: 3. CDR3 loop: CASSPDRAVNTEAFF. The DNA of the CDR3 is TGTGCCAGCTCACCGGACAGGGCGGTGAACACTGAAGCTTTCTTT.

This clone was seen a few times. The CDR3 nucleotides are TGTGCCCTAACCAGGGGTTTTGAAGCTTTCTTT. It yields the protein CALTRGFEAFF. V is TRBV19 and J is TRBJ1-1, with D maybe TRBD1 (6 bases). The germline V gene encodes CDR1 LNHDA and CDR2 SQIVND (reference sequence). The CDR3 totals 11 residues. V was trimmed by 11 bases and J by 7 bases, leaving 14 bases between them.

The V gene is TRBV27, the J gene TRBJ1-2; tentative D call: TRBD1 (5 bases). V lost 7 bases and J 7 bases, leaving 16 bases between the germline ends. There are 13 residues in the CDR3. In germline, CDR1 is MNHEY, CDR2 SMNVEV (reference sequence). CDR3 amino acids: CASTDTSYGGYTF. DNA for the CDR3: TGTGCCAGCACGGACACGTCTTACGGTGGCTACACCTTC.

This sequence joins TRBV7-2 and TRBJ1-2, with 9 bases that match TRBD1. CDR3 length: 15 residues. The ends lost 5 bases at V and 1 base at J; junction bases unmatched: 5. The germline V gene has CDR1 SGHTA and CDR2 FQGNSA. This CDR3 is CASSNRQGVNYGYTF. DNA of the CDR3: TGTGCCAGCAGCAACCGACAGGGGGTTAACTATGGCTACACCTTC. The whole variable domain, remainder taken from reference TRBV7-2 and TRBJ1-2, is GAGVSQSPSNKVTEKGKDVELRCDPISGHTALYWYRQSLGQGLEFLIYFQGNSAPDKSGLPSDRFSAERTGGSVSTLTIQRTQQEDSAVYLCASSNRQGVNYGYTFGSGTRLTVV.

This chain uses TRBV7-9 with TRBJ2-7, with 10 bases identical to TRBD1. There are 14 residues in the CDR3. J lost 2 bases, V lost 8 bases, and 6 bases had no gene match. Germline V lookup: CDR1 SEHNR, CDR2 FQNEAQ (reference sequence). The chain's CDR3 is CASSGDRGTYEQYF. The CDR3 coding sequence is TGTGCCAGCTCGGGGGACAGGGGAACCTACGAGCAGTACTTC.

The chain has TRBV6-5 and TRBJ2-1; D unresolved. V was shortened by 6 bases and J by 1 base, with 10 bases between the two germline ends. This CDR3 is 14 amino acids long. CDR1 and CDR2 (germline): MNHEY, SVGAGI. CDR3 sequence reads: CASSRGISYNEQFF. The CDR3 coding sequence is TGTGCCAGCAGCAGAGGCATTTCCTACAATGAGCAGTTCTTC.

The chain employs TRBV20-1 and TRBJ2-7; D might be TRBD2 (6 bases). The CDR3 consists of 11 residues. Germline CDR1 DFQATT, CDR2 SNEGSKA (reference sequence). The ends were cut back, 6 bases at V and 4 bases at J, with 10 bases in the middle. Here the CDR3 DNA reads TGCAGTGCGGGACTTATTTACGAGCAGTACTTC. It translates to CSAGLIYEQYF.

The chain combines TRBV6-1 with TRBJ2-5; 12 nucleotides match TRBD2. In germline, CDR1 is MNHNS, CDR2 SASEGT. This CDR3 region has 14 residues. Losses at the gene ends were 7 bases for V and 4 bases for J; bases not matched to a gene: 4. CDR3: CASTPGLAGETQYF. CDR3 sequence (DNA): TGTGCCAGCACCCCGGGACTAGCGGGAGAGACCCAGTACTTC.

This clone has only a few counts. CDR3 DNA: TGTGCCAGCAGTTACTCAGCTAGCGGGGGGGCGTCCGAGCAGTACTTC. This translates into CASSYSASGGASEQYF. This chain joins TRBV6-5 and TRBJ2-7, with 12 nucleotides matching TRBD2. V shed 0 bases and J 6 bases; nucleotides not matched to a gene: 6. The CDR3 consists of 16 residues. CDR1 is MNHEY and CDR2 is SVGAGI in the germline V gene.

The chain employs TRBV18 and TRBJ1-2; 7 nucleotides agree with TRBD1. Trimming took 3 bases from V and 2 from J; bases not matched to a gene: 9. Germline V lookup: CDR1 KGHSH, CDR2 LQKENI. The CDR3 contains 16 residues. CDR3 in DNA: TGTGCCAGCTCACCTCGGGAGGGGGCAAGAAACTATGGCTACACCTTC. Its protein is CASSPREGARNYGYTF.

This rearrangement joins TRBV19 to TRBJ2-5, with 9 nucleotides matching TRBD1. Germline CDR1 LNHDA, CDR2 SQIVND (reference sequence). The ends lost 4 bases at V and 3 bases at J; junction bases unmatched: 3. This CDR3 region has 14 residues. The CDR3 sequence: CASSTRTGEETQYF. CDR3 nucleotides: TGTGCCAGTAGTACCCGGACAGGGGAAGAGACCCAGTACTTC.

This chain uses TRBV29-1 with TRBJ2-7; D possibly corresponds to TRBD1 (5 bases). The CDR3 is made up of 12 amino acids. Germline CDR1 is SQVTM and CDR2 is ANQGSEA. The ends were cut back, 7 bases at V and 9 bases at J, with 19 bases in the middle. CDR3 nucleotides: TGCAGCGCCCAGGTAGGGGATCTCGGGCAGTACTTC. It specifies CSAQVGDLGQYF.

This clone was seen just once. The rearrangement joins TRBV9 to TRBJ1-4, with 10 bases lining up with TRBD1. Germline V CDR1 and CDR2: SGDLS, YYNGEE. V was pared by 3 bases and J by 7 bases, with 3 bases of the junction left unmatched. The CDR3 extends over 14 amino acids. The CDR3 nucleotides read TGTGCCAGCAGCGGGGGGGACAGGGGTGAAAAACTGTTTTTT. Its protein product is CASSGGDRGEKLFF. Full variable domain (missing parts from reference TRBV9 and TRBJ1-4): DSGVTQTPKHLITATGQRVTLRCSPRSGDLSVYWYQQSLDQGLQFLIQYYNGEERAKGNILERFSAQQFPDLHSELNLSSLELGDSALYFCASSGGDRGEKLFFGSGTQLSVL.

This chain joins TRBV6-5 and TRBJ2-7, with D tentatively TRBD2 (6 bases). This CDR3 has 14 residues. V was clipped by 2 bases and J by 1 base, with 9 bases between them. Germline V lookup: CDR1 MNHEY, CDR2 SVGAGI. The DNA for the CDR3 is TGTGCCAGCAGTTACGTGGGGGGTTCCTACGAGCAGTACTTC. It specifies CASSYVGGSYEQYF.

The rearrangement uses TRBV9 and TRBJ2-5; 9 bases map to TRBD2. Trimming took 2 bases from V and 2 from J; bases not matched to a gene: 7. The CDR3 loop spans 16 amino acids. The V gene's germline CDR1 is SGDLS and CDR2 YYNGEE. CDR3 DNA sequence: TGTGCCAGCAGCGTTAGCGGGAGTTCGAAACAAGAGACCCAGTACTTC. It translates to CASSVSGSSKQETQYF.

The CDR3 bases are TGTGCCAGCAGCGTACAGGGGGCGTATAGTGAAAAACTGTTTTTT. This encodes CASSVQGAYSEKLFF. V and J are TRBV7-2 and TRBJ1-4; 9 bases are shared with TRBD1. Germline V CDR1 and CDR2: SGHTA, FQGNSA. CDR3 length equals 15 residues. The J segment lost 7 bases and the V segment lost 5 bases, leaving 8 bases of the junction unmatched.

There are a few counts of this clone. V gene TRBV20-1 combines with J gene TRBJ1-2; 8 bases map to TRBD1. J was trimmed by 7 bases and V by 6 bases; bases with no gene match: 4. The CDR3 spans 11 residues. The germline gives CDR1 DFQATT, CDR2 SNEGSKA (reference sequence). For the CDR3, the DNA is TGCAGTGCAGGACAGGGCCGTGGCTACACCTTC. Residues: CSAGQGRGYTF.

CDR3 region: CASSSAWDRVYQPQHF. In DNA, the CDR3 is TGTGCCAGCAGCAGTGCGTGGGACAGGGTTTATCAGCCCCAGCATTTT. V and J are TRBV5-6 and TRBJ1-5; 9 bases agree with TRBD1. V lost 4 bases and J lost 5; bases outside the gene matches: 10. The V gene's germline CDR1 is SGHDT and CDR2 YYEEEE. The CDR3 extends over 16 amino acids. The whole variable domain, filled in from reference TRBV5-6 and TRBJ1-5, reads DAGVTQSPTHLIKTRGQQVTLRCSPKSGHDTVSWYQQALGQGPQFIFQYYEEEERQRGNFPDRFSGHQFPNYSSELNVNALLLGDSALYLCASSSAWDRVYQPQHFGDGTRLSIL.

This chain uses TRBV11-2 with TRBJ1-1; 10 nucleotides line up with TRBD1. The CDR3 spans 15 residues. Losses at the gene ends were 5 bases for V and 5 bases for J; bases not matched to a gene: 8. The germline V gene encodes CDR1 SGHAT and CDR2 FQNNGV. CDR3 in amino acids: CASSNQGQGGTEAFF. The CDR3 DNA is TGTGCCAGCAGCAACCAAGGACAGGGGGGAACTGAAGCTTTCTTT.

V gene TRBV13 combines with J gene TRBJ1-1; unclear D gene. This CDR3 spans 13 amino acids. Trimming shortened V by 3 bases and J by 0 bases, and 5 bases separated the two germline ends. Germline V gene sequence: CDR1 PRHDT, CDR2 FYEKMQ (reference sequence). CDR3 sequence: CASSFGMNTEAFF. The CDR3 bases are TGTGCCAGCAGCTTTGGCATGAACACTGAAGCTTTCTTT.

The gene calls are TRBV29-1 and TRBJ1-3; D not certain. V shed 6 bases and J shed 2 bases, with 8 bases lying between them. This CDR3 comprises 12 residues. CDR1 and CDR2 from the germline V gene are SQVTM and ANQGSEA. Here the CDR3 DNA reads TGCAGCGTGGTACAGACTGGAAACACCATATATTTT. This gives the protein CSVVQTGNTIYF.

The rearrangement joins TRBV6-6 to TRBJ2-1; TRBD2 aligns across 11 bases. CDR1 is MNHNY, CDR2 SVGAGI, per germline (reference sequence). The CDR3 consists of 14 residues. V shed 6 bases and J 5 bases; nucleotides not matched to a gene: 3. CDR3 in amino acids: CASSGTSGDNEQFF. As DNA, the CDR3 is TGTGCCAGCAGCGGGACTAGCGGTGACAATGAGCAGTTCTTC.

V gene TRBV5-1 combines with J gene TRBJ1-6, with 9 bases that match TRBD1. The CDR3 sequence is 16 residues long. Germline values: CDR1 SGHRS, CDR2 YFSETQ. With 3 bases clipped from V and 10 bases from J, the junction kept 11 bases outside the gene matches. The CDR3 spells CASSSNAGQGSSPLHF. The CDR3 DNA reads TGCGCCAGCAGCTCAAACGCGGGACAGGGAAGCTCACCCCTCCACTTT.

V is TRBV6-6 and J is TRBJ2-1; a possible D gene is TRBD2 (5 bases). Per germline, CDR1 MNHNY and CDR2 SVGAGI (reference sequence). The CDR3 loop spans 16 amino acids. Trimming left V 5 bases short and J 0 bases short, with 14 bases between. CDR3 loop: CASSPTRSGSYNEQFF. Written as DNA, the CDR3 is TGTGCCAGCAGTCCGACCCGAAGCGGCTCCTACAATGAGCAGTTCTTC.

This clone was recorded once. The CDR3 protein is CATSTGPQGSLNSPLHF. The CDR3, as DNA: TGTGCCACCAGCACGGGGCCGCAGGGGTCTCTTAATTCACCCCTCCACTTT. V and J are TRBV15 and TRBJ1-6; tentatively, D is TRBD1 (6 bases). Germline loops: CDR1 LNHNV, CDR2 YYDKDF (reference sequence). The germline V and J ends were trimmed by 4 bases and 6 bases, with 19 bases remaining between them. CDR3 length equals 17 residues.

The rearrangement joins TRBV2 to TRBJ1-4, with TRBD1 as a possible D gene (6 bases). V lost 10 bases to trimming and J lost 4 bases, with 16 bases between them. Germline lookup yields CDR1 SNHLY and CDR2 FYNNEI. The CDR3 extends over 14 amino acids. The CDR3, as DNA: TGTGCCACCATCCTATCAGGGGTTAATGAAAAACTGTTTTTT. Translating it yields CATILSGVNEKLFF. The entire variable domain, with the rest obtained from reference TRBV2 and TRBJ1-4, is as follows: EPEVTQTPSHQVTQMGQEVILRCVPISNHLYFYWYRQILGQKVEFLVSFYNNEISEKSEIFDDQFSVERPDGSNFTLKIRSTKLEDSAMYFCATILSGVNEKLFFGSGTQLSVL.